The clone carrying this TCR beta chain was seen many times. Antigen: not known. Uncontrolled infection, other autoimmune disease, pregnancy and lactation each barred patients from inclusion. Cells are PBMCs isolated from roughly 9.2 ml of fresh blood. The germline gives CDR1 SGHAT, CDR2 FQNNGV. This CDR3 has 16 amino acids. V lost 5 bases to trimming and J lost 6 bases; unmatched junction nucleotides: 10. The record originates from a study of T cells in Graves' hyperthyroidism and ophthalmopathy. Study conclusions and caveats: Separation of ophthalmopathy from stable hyperthyroidism was achieved by a 13 V-J model.

Amplification targeted TCR beta CDR3 regions from RNA transcripts. A set of HTBI primers served as the primers for a first-round RT-PCR of the TCR CDR3. A single record per CDR3 protein comes from TCRdb applying MiXCR to the multiplex PCR reads. The sample records 480,000 or so distinct CDR3 sequences, approximately 14% being singletons. Sequences were obtained from blood. This chain links TRBV11-2 with TRBJ2-1; TRBD2 aligns across 10 bases. The receptor's source is a woman aged 18-35 years with Graves' hyperthyroidism. The CDR3 nucleotides are TGTGCCAGCAGCCTTAGCAGACTAGCGGGTGCCAATGAGCAGTTCTTC. This codes for CASSLSRLAGANEQFF.